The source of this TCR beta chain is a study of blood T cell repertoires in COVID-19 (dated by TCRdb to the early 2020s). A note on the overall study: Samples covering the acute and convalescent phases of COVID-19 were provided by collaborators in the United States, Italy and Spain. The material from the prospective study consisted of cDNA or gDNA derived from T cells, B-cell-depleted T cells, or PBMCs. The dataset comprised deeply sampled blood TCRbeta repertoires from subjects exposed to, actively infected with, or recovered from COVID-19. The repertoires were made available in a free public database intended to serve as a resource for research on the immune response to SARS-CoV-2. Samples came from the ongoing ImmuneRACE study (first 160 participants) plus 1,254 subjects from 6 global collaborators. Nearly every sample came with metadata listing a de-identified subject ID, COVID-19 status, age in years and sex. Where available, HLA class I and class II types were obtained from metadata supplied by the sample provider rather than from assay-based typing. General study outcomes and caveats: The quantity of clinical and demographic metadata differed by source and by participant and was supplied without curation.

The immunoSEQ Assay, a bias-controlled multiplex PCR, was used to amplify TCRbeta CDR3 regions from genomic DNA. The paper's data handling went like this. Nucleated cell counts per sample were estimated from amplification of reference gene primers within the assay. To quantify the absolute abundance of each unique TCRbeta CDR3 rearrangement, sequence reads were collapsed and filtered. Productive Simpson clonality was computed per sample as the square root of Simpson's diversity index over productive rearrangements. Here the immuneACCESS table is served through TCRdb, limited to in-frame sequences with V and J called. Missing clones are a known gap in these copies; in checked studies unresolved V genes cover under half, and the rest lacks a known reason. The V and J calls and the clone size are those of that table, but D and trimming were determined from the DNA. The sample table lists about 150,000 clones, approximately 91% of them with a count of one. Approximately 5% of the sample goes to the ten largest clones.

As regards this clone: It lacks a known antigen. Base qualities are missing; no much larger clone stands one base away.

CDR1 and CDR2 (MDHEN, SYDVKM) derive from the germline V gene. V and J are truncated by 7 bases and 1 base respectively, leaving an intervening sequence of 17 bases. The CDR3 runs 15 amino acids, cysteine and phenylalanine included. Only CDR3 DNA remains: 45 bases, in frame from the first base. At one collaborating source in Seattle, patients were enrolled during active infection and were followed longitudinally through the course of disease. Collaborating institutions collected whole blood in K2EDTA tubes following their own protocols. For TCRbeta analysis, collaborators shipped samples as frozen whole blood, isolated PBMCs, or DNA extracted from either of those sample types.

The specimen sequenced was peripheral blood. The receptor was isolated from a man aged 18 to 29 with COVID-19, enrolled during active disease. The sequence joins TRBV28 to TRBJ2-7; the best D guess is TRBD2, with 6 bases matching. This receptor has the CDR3 CASTLRGTPSYEQYF. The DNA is TGTGCCAGCACATTACGGGGGACCCCGTCCTACGAGCAGTACTTC.